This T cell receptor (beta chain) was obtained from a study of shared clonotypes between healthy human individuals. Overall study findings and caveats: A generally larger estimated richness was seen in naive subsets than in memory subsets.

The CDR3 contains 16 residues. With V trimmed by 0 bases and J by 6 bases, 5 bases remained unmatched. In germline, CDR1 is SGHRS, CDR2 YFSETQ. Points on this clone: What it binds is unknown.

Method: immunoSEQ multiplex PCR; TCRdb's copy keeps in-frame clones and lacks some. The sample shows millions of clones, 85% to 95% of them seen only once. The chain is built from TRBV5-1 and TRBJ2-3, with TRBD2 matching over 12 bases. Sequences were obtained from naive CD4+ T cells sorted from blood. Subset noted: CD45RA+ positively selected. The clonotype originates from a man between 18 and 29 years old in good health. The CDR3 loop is CASSLVTSGSGDTQYF. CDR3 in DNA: TGCGCCAGCAGCTTGGTGACTAGCGGGAGTGGGGATACGCAGTATTTT.